Sequencing of this TCR beta chain was carried out in a study of identical twins. Study observations and caveats: Memory repertoires lacked the insertion deficit that abundant cord blood beta clonotypes showed.

Template switching introduced a universal primer site, and the cDNA bore unique molecular identifiers. TCRdb called the 5' RACE reads again in MiXCR, with one record for every CDR3 protein. The sample records 200,000 or so distinct CDR3 sequences, more than 15% being singletons. Germline V CDR1 and CDR2: SGHVS, FQNEAQ. The CDR3 runs to 15 residues. The V gene lost 4 bases and the J gene lost 1 base, with 12 bases spanning the gap. Note on this clonotype: What it recognizes is unknown.

These same data were also listed under a study on T cells expressing NK-cell markers. From that report: Sorted CD3+CD56+NKG2C+, CD3+CD56+NKG2C- and CD3+CD56-NKG2C+ T cells provided the TCR beta repertoires. Each of over 5 donors carried dominant NKG2C+ clonotypes accounting for about 1.0-8% of CD8+ T cells.

The sequence derives from a woman aged 18 to 35 in good health. The chain is built from TRBV7-8 and TRBJ2-3, with D tentatively TRBD2 (5 bases). Sequenced input: CD8+ T cells sorted from blood. The CDR3 bases are TGTGCCAGCAGCTCCTGGGCGGGTGGCACAGATACGCAGTATTTT. Residues: CASSSWAGGTDTQYF.